The sequence of this TCR beta chain was determined in a study of identifying expanded T cells in peripheral blood. CDR3 length: 12 residues. Losses at the gene ends were 4 bases for V and 4 bases for J; bases not matched to a gene: 1. Germline CDR1 SGHTA, CDR2 FQGNSA. Assay used: immunoSEQ multiplex PCR; TCRdb lists only in-frame clones, some missing. The sample yields 95,000 or so clones, around 85% seen once. The chain joins TRBV7-2 to TRBJ2-7; 7 bases map to TRBD2. The receptor was derived from a person between 18 and 75 years old in good health. The specimen was blood. The CDR3 here is CASSWTSYEQYF. CDR3 nucleotides: TGTGCCAGCAGCTGGACTAGTTACGAGCAGTACTTC.